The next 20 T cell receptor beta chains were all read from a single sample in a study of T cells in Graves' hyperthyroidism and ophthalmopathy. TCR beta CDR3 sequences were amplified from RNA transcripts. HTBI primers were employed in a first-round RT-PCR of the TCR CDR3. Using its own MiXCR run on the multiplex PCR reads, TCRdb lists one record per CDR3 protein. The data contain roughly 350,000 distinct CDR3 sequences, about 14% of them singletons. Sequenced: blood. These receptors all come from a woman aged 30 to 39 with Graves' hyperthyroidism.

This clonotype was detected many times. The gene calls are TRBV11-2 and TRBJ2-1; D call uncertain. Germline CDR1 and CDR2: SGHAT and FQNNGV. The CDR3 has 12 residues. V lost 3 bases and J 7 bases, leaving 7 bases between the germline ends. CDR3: CASSFSQNEQFF. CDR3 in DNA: TGTGCCAGCAGCTTTAGTCAGAATGAGCAGTTCTTC.

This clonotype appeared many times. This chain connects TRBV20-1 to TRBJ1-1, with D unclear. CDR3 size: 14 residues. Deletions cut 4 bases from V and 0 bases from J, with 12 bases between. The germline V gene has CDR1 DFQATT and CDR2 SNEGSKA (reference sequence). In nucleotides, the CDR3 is TGCAGTGCTACGGGTCGAATCATGAACACTGAAGCTTTCTTT. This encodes CSATGRIMNTEAFF.

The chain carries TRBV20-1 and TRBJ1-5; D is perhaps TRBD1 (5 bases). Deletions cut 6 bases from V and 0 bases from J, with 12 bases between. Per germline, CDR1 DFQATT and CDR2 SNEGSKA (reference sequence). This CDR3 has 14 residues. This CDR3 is CSALRGSSNQPQHF. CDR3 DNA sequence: TGCAGTGCCTTGCGGGGGTCTAGCAATCAGCCCCAGCATTTT.

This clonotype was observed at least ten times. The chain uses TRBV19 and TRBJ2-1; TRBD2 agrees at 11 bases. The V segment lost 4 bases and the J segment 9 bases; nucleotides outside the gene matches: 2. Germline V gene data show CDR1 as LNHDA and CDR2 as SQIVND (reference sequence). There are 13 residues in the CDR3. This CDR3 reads CASSTGTSGEQFF. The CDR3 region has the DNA TGTGCCAGTAGTACCGGGACTAGCGGTGAGCAGTTCTTC.

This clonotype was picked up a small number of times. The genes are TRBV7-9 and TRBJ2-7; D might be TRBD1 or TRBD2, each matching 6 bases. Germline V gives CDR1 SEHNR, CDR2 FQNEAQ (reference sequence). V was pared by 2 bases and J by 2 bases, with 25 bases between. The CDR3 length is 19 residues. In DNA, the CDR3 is TGTGCCAGCAGCTTAAAGGGGGGCTTCTCCAGTGGGAGCCCCTACGAGCAGTACTTC. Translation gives CASSLKGGFSSGSPYEQYF.

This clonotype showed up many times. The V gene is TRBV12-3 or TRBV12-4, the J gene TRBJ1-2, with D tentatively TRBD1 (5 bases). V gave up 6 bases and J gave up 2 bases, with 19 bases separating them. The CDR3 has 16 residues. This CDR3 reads CASRAHRRGVNYGYTF. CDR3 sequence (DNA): TGTGCCAGCAGAGCCCACAGACGGGGGGTAAACTATGGCTACACCTTC.

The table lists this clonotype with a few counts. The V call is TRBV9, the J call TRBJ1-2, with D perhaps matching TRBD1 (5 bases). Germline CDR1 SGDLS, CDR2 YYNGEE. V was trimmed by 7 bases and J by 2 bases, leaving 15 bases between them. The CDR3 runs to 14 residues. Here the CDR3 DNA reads TGTGCCAGCGGAGGGAAAGGGGAAAACTATGGCTACACCTTC. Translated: CASGGKGENYGYTF.

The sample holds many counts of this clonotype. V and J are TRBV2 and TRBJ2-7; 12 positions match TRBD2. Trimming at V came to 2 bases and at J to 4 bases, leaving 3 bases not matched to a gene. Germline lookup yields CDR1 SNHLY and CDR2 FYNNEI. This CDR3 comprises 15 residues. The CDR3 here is CASSETGLAGYEQYF. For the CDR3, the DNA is TGTGCCAGCAGTGAAACCGGACTAGCGGGATACGAGCAGTACTTC.

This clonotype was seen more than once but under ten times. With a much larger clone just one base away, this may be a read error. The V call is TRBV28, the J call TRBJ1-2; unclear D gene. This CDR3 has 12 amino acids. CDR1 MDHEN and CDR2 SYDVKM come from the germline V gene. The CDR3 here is CTSSLFNYGYTF. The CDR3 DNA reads TGTACCAGCAGTTTGTTCAACTATGGCTACACCTTC.

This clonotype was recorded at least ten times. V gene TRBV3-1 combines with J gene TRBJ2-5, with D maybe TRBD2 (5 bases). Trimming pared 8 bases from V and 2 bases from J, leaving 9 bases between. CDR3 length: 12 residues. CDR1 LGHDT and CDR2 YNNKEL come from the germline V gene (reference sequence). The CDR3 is CASSRRQETQYF. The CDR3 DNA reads TGTGCCAGCTCGAGGAGGCAAGAGACCCAGTACTTC.

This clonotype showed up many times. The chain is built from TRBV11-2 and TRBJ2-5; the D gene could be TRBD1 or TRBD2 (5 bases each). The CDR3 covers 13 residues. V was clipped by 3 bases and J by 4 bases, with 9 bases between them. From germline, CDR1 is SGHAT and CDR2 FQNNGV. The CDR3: CASSFSGAETQYF. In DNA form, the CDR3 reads TGTGCCAGCAGCTTTTCCGGGGCAGAGACCCAGTACTTC. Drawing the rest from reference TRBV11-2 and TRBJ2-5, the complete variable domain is EAGVAQSPRYKIIEKRQSVAFWCNPISGHATLYWYQQILGQGPKLLIQFQNNGVVDDSQLPKDRFSAERLKGVDSTLKIQPAKLEDSAVYLCASSFSGAETQYFGPGTRLLVL.

This CDR3 is CASSQAEETQYF. The CDR3 DNA is TGTGCCAGCAGCCAAGCTGAAGAGACCCAGTACTTC. The chain combines TRBV3-1 with TRBJ2-5; no clear D gene. CDR3 length: 12 residues. Germline-derived CDR1 and CDR2 are LGHDT and YNNKEL (reference sequence). Trimming left V 1 base short and J 3 bases short, with 3 bases between.

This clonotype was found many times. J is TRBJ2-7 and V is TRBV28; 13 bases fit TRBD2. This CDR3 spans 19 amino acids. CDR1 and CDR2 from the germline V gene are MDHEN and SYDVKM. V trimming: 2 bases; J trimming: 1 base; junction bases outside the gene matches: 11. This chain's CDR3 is CASSLELWTSGRTSYEQYF. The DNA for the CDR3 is TGTGCCAGCAGTTTAGAGTTGTGGACTAGCGGGAGAACTTCCTACGAGCAGTACTTC.

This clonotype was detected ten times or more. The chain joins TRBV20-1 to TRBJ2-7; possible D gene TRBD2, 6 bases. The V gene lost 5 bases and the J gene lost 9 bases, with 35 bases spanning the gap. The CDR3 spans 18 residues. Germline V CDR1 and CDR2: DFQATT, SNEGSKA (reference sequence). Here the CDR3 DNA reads TGCAGTGCTCCCCCCCCCTCTTTGCGGGATCGCCCCCTTGTTGGGCAGTACTTC. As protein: CSAPPPSLRDRPLVGQYF.

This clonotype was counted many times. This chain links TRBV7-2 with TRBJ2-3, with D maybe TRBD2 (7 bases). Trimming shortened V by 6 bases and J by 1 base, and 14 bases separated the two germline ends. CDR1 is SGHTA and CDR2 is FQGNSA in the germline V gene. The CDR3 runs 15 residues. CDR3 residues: CASSLGGHGTDTQYF. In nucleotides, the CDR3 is TGTGCCAGCAGTCTCGGGGGGCATGGCACAGATACGCAGTATTTT.

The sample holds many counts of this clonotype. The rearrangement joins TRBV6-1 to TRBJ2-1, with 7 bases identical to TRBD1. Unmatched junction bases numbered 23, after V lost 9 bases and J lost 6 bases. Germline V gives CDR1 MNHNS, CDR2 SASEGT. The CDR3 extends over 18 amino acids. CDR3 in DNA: TGTGCCAGTACAGGTCCGGTTCGATCGAGGGGGCTAGGCAATGAGCAGTTCTTC. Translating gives CASTGPVRSRGLGNEQFF.

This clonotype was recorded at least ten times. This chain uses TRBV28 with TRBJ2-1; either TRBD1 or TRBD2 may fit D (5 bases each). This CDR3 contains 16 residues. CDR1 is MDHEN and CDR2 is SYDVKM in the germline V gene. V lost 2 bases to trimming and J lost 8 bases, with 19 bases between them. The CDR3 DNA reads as TGTGCCAGCAGTTTACCCGGGGCCGTACGCGCCGATGAGCAGTTCTTC. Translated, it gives CASSLPGAVRADEQFF.

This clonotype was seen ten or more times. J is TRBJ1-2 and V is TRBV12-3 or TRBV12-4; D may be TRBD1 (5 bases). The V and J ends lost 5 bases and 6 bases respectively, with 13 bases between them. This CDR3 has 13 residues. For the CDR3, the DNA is TGTGCCAGCAGTGACGGACATCTTGATGGCTACACCTTC. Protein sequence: CASSDGHLDGYTF.

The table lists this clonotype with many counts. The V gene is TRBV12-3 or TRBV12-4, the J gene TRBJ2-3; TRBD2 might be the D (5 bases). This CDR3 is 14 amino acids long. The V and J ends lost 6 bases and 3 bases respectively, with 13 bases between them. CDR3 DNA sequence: TGTGCCAGCAGCCCCCGGACGGGAACAGATACGCAGTATTTT. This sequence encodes CASSPRTGTDTQYF.

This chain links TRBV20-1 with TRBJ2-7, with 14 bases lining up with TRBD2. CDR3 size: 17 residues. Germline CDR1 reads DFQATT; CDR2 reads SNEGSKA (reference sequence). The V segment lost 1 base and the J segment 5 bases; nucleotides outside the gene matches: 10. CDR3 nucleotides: TGCAGTGCTAGAGTTGGGGGGACTAGCGGGAGTAAGAACGAGCAGTACTTC. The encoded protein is CSARVGGTSGSKNEQYF.